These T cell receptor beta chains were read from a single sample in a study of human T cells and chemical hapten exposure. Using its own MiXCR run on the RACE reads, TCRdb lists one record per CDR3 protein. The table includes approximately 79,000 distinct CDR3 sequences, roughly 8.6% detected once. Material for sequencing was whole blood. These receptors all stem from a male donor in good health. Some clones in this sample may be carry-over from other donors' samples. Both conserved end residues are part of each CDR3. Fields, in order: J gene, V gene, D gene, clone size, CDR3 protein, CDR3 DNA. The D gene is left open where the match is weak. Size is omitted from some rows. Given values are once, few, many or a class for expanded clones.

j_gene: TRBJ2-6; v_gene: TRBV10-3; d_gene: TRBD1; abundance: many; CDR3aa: CASSTGTGFSGANVLTF; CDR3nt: TGTGCCTCTTCAACCGGGACAGGGTTCTCTGGGGCCAACGTCCTGACTTTC
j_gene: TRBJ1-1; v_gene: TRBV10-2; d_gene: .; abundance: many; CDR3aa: CASSHDRPGINTEAFF; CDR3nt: TGCGCCAGCAGTCACGACAGGCCCGGGATAAACACTGAAGCTTTCTTT
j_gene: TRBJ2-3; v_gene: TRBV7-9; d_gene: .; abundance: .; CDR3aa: CASSSGRTDTQYF; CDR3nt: TGTGCCAGCAGCTCGGGTCGCACAGATACGCAGTATTTT
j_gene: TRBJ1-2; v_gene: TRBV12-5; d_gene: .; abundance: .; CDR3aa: CASGPRGGFNGYTF; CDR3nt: TGTGCTAGTGGACCCCGAGGGGGGTTCAATGGCTACACCTTC
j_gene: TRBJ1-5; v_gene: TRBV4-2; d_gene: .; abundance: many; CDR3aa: CASSQATTSDQPQHF; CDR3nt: TGTGCCAGCAGCCAAGCTACAACGTCCGATCAGCCCCAGCATTTT
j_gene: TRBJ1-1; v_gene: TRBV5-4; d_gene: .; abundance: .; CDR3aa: CASSGDLIGAEAFF; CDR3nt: TGTGCCAGCAGCGGCGACCTAATCGGAGCTGAAGCTTTCTTT
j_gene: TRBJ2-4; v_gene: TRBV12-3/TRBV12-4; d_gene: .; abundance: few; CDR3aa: CASSLGSVAKNIQYF; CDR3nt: TGTGCCAGCAGCCTGGGGTCAGTGGCCAAAAACATTCAGTACTTC
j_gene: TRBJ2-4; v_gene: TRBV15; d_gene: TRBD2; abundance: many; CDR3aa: CATSSTSGGDIQYF; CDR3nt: TGTGCCACCAGCAGTACTAGCGGGGGCGATATTCAGTACTTC
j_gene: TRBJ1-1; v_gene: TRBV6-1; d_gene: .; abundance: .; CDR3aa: CASSEARPGRLQTDTEAFF; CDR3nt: TGTGCCAGCAGTGAAGCGCGGCCAGGGCGCCTGCAAACCGACACTGAAGCTTTCTTT
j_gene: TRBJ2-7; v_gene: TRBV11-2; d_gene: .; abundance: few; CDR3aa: CASSPGVRDTRGYEQYF; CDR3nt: TGTGCCAGCAGCCCCGGGGTAAGGGACACGCGGGGCTACGAGCAGTACTTC
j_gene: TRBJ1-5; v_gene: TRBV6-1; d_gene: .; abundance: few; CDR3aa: CASSEGGGVGQPQHF; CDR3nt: TGTGCCAGCAGTGAAGGGGGGGGGGTAGGTCAGCCCCAGCATTTT
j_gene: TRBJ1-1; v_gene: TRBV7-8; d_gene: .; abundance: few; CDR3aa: CASKQLIGQSRGNTEAFF; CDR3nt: TGTGCCAGCAAGCAGCTTATAGGGCAGAGCAGAGGCAACACTGAAGCTTTCTTT
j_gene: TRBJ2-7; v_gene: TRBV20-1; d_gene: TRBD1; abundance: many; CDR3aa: CSARGQKAYEQYF; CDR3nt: TGCAGTGCTAGGGGACAGAAGGCCTACGAGCAGTACTTC
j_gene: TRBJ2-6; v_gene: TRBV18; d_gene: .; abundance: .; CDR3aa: CASSPRMVSGANVLTF; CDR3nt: TGTGCCAGCTCACCAAGGATGGTGTCTGGGGCCAACGTCCTGACTTTC
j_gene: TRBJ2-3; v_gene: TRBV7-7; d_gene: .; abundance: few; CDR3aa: CASSSGPVFEDTQYF; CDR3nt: TGTGCCAGCAGCTCTGGGCCCGTTTTTGAAGATACGCAGTATTTT
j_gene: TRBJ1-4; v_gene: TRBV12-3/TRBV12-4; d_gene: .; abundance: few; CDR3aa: CASSLGAARNEKLFF; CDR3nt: TGTGCCAGCAGTTTAGGGGCCGCTCGTAATGAAAAACTGTTTTTT
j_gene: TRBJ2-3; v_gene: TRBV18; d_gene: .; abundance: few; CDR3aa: CASSPSRVSTDTQYF; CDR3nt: TGTGCCAGCTCACCTTCGCGGGTGAGCACAGATACGCAGTATTTT
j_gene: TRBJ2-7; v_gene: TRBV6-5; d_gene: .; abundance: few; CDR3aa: CASSYAARDGTYEQYF; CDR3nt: TGTGCCAGCAGTTACGCAGCACGGGACGGAACCTACGAGCAGTACTTC
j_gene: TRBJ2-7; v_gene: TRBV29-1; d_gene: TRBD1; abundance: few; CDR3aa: CSVQARDSYEQYF; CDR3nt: TGCAGCGTTCAGGCCCGGGACAGTTACGAGCAGTACTTC
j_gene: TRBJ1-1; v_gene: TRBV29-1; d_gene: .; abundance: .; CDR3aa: CSVVGAEKNTEAFF; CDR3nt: TGCAGCGTAGTTGGGGCTGAAAAGAACACTGAAGCTTTCTTT
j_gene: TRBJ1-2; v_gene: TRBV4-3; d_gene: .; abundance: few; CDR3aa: CASSQDPLRGYTF; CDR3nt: TGCGCCAGCAGCCAAGATCCCCTTAGGGGCTACACCTTC
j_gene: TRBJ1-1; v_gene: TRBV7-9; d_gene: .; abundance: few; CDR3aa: CASSATLWNSEAFF; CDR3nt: TGTGCCAGCAGCGCTACCCTCTGGAATTCTGAAGCTTTCTTT
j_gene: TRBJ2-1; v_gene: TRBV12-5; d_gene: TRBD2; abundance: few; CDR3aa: CASGSTSGGVVEQFF; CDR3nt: TGTGCTAGTGGTTCCACTAGCGGGGGGGTTGTTGAGCAGTTCTTC
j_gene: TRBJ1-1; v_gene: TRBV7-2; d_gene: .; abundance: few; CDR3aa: CASSLDGGTNTEAFF; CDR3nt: TGTGCCAGCAGCTTAGATGGGGGAACGAACACTGAAGCTTTCTTT
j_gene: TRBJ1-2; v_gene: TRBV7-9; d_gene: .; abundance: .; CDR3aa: CASSLDKIGGPYGYTF; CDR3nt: TGTGCCAGCAGCTTAGATAAAATTGGGGGTCCCTATGGCTACACCTTC
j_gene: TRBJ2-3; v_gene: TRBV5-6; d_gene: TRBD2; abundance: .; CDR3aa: CASSLAGRGGDTQYF; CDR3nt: TGTGCCAGCAGCTTGGCTGGGCGGGGGGGCGATACGCAGTATTTT
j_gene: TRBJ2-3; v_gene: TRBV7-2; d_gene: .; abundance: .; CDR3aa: CASSFLPDTQYF; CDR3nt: TGTGCCAGCAGCTTTCTTCCCGATACGCAGTATTTT
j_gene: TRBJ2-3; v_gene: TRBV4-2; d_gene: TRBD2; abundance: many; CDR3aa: CASSPLTSGSPTDTQYF; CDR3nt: TGTGCCAGCAGCCCGCTGACTAGCGGGAGTCCCACAGATACGCAGTATTTT
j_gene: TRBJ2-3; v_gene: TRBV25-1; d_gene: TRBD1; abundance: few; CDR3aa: CASSAPGQGFYTDTQYF; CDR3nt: TGTGCCAGCAGTGCGCCGGGACAGGGATTTTACACAGATACGCAGTATTTT
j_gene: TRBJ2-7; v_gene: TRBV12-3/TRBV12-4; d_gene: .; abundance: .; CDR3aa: CASSQQGTSGEQYF; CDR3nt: TGTGCCAGCAGCCAACAGGGCACCTCGGGGGAGCAGTACTTC
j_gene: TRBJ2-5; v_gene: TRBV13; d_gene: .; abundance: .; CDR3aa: CASSLLLQETQYF; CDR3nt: TGTGCCAGCAGCTTATTACTGCAAGAGACCCAGTACTTC
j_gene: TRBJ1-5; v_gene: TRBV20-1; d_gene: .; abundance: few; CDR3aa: CSASTGHYSNQPQHF; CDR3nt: TGCAGTGCTAGTACGGGACACTATAGCAATCAGCCCCAGCATTTT
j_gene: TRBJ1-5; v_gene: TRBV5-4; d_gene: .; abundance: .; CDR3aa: CASSLDGSGNQPQHF; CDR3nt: TGTGCCAGCAGCTTGGACGGTAGTGGCAATCAGCCCCAGCATTTT
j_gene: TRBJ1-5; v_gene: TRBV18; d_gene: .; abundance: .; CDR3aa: CASSPPGGNQPQHF; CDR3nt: TGTGCCAGCTCACCACCTGGGGGCAATCAGCCCCAGCATTTT
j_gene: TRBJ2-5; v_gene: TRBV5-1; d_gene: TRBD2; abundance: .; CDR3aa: CASSLVSSGEETQYF; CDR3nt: TGCGCCAGCAGCTTGGTGTCTAGCGGGGAAGAGACCCAGTACTTC
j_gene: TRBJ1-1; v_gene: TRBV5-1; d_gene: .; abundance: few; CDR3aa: CASSLQRANPNEAFF; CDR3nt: TGCGCCAGCAGCTTGCAGAGGGCGAACCCAAATGAAGCTTTCTTT
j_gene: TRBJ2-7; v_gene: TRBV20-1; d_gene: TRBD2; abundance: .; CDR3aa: CSARDLSGLADFEQYF; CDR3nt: TGCAGTGCTAGAGATCTTTCGGGACTAGCGGATTTCGAGCAGTACTTC
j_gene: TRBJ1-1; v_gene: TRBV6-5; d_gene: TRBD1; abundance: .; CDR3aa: CASSYSRTGAGSTEAFF; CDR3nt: TGTGCCAGCAGTTACTCCCGGACAGGGGCGGGTAGCACTGAAGCTTTCTTT
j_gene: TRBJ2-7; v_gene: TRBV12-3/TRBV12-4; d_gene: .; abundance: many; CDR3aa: CASTYLGEGNYEQYF; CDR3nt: TGTGCCAGCACCTACCTTGGTGAGGGGAACTACGAGCAGTACTTC
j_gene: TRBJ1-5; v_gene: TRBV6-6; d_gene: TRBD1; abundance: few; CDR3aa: CASSARTGGNQPQHF; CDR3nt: TGTGCCAGCAGTGCCCGGACAGGGGGCAATCAGCCCCAGCATTTT
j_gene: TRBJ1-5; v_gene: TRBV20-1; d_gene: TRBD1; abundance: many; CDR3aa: CSARGDRAPNQPQHF; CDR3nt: TGCAGTGCTAGAGGAGACAGGGCCCCAAATCAGCCCCAGCATTTT
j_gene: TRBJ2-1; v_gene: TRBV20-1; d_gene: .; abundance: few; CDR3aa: CSARGLGAYSYNEQFF; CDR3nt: TGCAGTGCTCGTGGGCTGGGGGCCTACTCCTACAATGAGCAGTTCTTC
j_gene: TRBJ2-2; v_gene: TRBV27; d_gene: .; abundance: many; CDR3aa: CASSLTSPGELFF; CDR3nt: TGTGCCAGCAGTTTGACTAGTCCCGGGGAGCTGTTTTTT
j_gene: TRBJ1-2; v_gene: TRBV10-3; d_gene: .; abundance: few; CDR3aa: CAIRGDTNYGYTF; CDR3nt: TGTGCCATCAGGGGGGACACTAACTATGGCTACACCTTC
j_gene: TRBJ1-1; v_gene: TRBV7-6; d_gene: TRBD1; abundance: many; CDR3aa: CASSLPRTGENTEAFF; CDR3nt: TGTGCCAGCAGCTTGCCCCGGACAGGGGAGAACACTGAAGCTTTCTTT
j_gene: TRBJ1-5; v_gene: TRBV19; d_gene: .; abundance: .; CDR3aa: CASSTTNNQPQHF; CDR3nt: TGTGCCAGTAGTACCACGAACAATCAGCCCCAGCATTTT
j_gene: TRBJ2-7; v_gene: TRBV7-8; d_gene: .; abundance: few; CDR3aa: CASSAPEGDPYEQYF; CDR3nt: TGTGCCAGCAGCGCCCCCGAGGGCGACCCCTACGAGCAGTACTTC
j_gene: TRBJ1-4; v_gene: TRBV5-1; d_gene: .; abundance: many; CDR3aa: CASSLGQVGRPNEKLFF; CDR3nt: TGCGCCAGCAGCTTGGGCCAAGTGGGGCGGCCCAATGAAAAACTGTTTTTT
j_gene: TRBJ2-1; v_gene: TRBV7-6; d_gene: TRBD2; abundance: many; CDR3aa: CASSLPPLAGRYNEQFF; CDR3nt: TGTGCCAGCAGTCTCCCACCCCTAGCGGGAAGATACAATGAGCAGTTCTTC
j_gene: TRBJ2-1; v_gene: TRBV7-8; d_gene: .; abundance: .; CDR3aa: CASSLVRTTNYNEQFF; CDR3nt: TGTGCCAGCAGCTTAGTGAGGACTACTAACTACAATGAGCAGTTCTTC
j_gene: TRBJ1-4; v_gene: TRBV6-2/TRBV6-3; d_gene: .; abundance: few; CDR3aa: CASSFTGKIEKLFF; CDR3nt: TGTGCCAGCAGTTTCACAGGGAAGATTGAAAAACTGTTTTTT
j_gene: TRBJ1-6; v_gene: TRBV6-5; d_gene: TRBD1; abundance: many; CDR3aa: CASSRGQGTSPLHF; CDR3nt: TGTGCCAGCAGTCGCGGACAGGGGACGTCGCCCCTCCACTTT
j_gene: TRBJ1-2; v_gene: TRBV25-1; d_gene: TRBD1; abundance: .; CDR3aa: CASSGHVQGESDGYTF; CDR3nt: TGTGCCAGCAGTGGCCATGTCCAGGGGGAATCGGATGGCTACACCTTC
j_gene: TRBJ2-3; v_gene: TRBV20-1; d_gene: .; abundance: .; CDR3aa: CSAGPNLDTQYF; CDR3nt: TGCAGTGCAGGACCCAACCTCGATACGCAGTATTTT
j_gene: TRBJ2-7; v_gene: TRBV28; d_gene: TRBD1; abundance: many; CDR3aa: CASSLTGGYEQYF; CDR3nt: TGTGCCAGCAGTTTAACAGGGGGCTACGAGCAGTACTTC